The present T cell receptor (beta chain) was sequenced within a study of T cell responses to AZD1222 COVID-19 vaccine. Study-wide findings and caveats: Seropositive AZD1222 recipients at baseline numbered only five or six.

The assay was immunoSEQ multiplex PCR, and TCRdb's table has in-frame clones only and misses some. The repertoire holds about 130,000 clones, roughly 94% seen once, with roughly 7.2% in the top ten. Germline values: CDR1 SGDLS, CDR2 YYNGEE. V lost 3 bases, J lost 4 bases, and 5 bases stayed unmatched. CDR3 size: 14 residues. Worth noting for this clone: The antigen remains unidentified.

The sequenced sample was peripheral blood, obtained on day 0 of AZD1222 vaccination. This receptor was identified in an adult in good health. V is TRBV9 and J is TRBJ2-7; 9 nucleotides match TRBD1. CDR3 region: CASSARDRVYEQYF. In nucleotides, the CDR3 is TGTGCCAGCAGCGCCCGGGACAGGGTGTACGAGCAGTACTTC.